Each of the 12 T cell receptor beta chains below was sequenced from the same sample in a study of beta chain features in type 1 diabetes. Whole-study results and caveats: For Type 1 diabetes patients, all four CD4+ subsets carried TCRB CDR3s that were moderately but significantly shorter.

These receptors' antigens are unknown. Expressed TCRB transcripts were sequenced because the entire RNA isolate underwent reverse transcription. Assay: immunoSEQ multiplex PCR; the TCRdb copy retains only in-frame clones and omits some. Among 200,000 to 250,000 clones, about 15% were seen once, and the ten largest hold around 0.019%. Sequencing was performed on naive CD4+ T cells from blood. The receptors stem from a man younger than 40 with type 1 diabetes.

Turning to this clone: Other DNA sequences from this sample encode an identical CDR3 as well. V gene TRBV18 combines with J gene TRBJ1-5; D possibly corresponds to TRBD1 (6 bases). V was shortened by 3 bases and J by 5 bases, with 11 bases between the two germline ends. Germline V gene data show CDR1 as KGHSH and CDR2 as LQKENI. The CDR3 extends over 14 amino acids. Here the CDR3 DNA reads TGTGCCAGCTCACCGGGGGCAGGGGATCAGCCCCAGCATTTT. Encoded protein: CASSPGAGDQPQHF.

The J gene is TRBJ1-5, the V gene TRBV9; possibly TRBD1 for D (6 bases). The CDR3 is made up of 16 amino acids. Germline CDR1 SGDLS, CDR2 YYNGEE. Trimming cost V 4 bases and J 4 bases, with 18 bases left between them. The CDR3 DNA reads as TGTGCCAGCAGCCCGGGTATCGGGGGGCTAAATCAGCCCCAGCATTTT. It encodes CASSPGIGGLNQPQHF. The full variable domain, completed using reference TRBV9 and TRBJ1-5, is DSGVTQTPKHLITATGQRVTLRCSPRSGDLSVYWYQQSLDQGLQFLIQYYNGEERAKGNILERFSAQQFPDLHSELNLSSLELGDSALYFCASSPGIGGLNQPQHFGDGTRLSIL.

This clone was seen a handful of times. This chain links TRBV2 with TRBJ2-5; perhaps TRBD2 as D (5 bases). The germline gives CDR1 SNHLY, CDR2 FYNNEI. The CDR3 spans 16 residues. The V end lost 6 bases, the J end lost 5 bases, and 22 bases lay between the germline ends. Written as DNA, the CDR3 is TGTGCCAGCAGCCAACTGGACCCGGGATCTTTGGAGACCCAGTACTTC. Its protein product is CASSQLDPGSLETQYF.

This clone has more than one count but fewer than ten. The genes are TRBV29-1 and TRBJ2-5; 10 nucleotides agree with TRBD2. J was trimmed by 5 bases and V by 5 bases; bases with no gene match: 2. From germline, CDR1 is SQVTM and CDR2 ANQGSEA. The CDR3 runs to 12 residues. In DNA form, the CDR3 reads TGCAGCGTTTCTAGCGGGGGCGAGACCCAGTACTTC. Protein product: CSVSSGGETQYF.

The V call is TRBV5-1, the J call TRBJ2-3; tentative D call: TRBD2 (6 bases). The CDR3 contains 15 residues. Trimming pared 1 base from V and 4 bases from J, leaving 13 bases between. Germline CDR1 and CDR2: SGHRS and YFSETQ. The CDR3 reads CASSLRAGSADTQYF. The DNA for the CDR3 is TGCGCCAGCAGCTTGAGGGCGGGATCAGCAGATACGCAGTATTTT.

CDR3 sequence: CASSGTVRSYEQYF. In DNA form, the CDR3 reads TGTGCCAGCAGTGGGACAGTGCGCTCCTACGAGCAGTACTTC. The rearrangement uses TRBV6-6 and TRBJ2-7; the match to TRBD1 covers 7 bases. The CDR3 loop spans 14 amino acids. With V trimmed by 5 bases and J by 0 bases, 4 bases remained unmatched. The germline V gene encodes CDR1 MNHNY and CDR2 SVGAGI (reference sequence).

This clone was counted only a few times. The CDR3 region is CASSPRTGAYEQYF. CDR3 coding DNA: TGTGCCAGCAGCCCAAGGACGGGGGCCTACGAGCAGTACTTC. The rearrangement uses TRBV7-2 and TRBJ2-7, with D perhaps matching TRBD2 (6 bases). Germline V CDR1 and CDR2: SGHTA, FQGNSA. The CDR3 is made up of 14 amino acids. V was pared by 5 bases and J by 2 bases, with 13 bases between. The full variable domain, its missing parts supplied by reference TRBV7-2 and TRBJ2-7, is GAGVSQSPSNKVTEKGKDVELRCDPISGHTALYWYRQSLGQGLEFLIYFQGNSAPDKSGLPSDRFSAERTGGSVSTLTIQRTQQEDSAVYLCASSPRTGAYEQYFGPGTRLTVT.

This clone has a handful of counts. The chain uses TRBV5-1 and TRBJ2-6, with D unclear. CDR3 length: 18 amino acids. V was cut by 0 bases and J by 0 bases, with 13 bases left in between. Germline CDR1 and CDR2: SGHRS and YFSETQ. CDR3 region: CASSLVFDTISGANVLTF. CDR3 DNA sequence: TGCGCCAGCAGCTTGGTCTTTGACACCATCTCTGGGGCCAACGTCCTGACTTTC.

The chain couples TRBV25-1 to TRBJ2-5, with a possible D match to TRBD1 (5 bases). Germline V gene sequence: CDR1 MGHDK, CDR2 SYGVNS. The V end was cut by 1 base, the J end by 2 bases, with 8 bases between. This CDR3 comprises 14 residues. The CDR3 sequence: CASSEFRQQETQYF. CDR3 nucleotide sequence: TGTGCCAGCAGTGAATTTCGACAGCAAGAGACCCAGTACTTC.

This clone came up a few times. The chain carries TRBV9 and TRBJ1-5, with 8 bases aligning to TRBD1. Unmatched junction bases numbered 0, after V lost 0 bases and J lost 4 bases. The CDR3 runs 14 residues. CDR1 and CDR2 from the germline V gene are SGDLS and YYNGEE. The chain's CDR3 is CASSVGTGNQPQHF. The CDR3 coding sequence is TGTGCCAGCAGCGTAGGGACAGGGAATCAGCCCCAGCATTTT.

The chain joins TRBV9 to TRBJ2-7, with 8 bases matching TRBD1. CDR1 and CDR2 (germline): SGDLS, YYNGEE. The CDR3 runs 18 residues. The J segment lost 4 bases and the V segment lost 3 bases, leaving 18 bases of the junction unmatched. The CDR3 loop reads CASSGLVAPGQDGYEQYF. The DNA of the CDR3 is TGTGCCAGCAGCGGGCTGGTTGCCCCGGGACAGGACGGATACGAGCAGTACTTC.

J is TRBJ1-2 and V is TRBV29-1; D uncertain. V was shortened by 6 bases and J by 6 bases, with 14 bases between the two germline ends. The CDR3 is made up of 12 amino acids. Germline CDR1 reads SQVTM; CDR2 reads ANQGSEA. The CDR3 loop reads CSVTGDTDGYTF. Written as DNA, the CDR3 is TGCAGCGTAACCGGGGATACTGATGGCTACACCTTC.